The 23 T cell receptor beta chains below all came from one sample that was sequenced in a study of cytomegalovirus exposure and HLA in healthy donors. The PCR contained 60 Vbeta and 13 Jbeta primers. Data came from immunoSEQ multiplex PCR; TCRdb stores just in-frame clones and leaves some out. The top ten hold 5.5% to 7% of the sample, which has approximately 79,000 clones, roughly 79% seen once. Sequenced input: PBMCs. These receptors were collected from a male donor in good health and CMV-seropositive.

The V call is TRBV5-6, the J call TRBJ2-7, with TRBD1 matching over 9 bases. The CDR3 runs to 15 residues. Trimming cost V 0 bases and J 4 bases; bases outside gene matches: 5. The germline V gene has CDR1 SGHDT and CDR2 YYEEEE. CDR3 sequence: CASSLGDRDLYEQYF. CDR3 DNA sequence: TGTGCCAGCAGCTTGGGGGACAGGGATCTTTACGAGCAGTACTTC.

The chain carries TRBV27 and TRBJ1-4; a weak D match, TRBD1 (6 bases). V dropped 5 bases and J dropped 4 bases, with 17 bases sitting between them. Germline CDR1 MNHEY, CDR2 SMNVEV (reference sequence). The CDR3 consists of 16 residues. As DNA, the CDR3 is TGTGCCAGCAGTGAACGAGCGGGACAAATTAATGAAAAACTGTTTTTT. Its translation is CASSERAGQINEKLFF.

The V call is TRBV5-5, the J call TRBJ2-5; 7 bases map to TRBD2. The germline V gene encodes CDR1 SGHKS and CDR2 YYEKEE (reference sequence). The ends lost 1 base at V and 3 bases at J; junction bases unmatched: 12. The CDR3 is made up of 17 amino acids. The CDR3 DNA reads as TGTGCCAGCAGCTTGAGCCTGACAGCGGGGCTTAAAGAGACCCAGTACTTC. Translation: CASSLSLTAGLKETQYF.

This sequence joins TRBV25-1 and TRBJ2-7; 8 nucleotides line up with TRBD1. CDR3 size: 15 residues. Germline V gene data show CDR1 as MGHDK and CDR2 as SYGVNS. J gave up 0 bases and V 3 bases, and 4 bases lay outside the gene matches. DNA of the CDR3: TGTGCCAGCAGTGAGAGACAGGGGAGCTCCTACGAGCAGTACTTC. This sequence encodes CASSERQGSSYEQYF.

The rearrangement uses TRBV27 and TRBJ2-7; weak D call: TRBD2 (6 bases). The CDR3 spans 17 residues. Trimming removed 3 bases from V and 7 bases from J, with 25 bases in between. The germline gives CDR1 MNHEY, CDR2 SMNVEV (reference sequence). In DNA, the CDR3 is TGTGCCAGCAGTTTCATGGGCGGGGTCGACGGGGGTGCGGAGCAGTACTTC. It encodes CASSFMGGVDGGAEQYF.

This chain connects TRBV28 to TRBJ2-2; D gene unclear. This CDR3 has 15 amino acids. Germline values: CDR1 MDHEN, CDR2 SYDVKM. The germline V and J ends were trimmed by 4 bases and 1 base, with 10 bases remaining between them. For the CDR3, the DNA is TGTGCCAGCAGTTACTTCCTTCTGAACACCGGGGAGCTGTTTTTT. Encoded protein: CASSYFLLNTGELFF.

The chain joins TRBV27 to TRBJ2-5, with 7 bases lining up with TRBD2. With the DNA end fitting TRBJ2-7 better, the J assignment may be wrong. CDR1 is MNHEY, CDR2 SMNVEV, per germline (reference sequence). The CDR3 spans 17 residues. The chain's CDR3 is CASSLRGVSGWSDEQYF. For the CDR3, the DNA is TGTGCCAGCAGTTTACGGGGGGTTAGCGGGTGGAGCGACGAGCAGTACTTC.

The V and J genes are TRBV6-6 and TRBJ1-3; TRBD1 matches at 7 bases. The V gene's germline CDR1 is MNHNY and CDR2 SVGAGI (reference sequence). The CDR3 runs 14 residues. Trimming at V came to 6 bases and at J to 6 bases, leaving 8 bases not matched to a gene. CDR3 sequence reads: CASRRTGRENTIYF. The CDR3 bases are TGTGCCAGCAGAAGGACAGGTAGAGAAAACACCATATATTTT.

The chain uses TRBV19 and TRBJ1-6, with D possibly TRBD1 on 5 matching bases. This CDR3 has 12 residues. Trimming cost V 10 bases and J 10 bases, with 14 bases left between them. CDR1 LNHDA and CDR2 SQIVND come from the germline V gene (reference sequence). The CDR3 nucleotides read TGTGCCACTAGCCGCGGGGACTCACCCCTCCACTTT. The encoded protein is CATSRGDSPLHF.

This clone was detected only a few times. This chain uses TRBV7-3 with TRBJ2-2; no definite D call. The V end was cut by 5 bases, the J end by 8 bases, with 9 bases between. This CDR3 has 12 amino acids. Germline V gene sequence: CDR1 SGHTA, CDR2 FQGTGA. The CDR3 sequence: CASSAGQGELFF. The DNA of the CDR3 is TGTGCCAGCAGCGCTGGGCAAGGGGAGCTGTTTTTT.

CDR3 amino acids: CASTTWEYGYTF. The CDR3, as DNA: TGTGCCAGCACAACTTGGGAGTATGGCTACACCTTC. The V gene is TRBV6-6, the J gene TRBJ1-2, with D unclear. V dropped 7 bases and J dropped 5 bases, with 11 bases sitting between them. From germline, CDR1 is MNHNY and CDR2 SVGAGI (reference sequence). The length of the CDR3 is 12 residues.

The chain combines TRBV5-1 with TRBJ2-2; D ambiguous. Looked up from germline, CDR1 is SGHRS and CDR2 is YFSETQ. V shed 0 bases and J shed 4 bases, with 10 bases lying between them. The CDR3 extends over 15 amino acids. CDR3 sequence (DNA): TGCGCCAGCAGCTTGGCCGGGTCCCTCACCGGGGAGCTGTTTTTT. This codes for CASSLAGSLTGELFF.

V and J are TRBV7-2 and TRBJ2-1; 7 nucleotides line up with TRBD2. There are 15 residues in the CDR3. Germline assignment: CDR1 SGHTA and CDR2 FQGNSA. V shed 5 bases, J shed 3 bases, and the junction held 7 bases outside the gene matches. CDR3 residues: CASSPLAGVYNEQFF. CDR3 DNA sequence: TGTGCCAGCAGCCCCTTGGCGGGAGTCTACAATGAGCAGTTCTTC.

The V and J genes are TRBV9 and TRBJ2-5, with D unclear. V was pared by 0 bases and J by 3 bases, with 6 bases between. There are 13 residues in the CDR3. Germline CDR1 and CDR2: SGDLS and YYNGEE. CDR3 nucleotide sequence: TGTGCCAGCAGCGTAGACCACAAAGAGACCCAGTACTTC. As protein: CASSVDHKETQYF. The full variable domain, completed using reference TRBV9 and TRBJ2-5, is DSGVTQTPKHLITATGQRVTLRCSPRSGDLSVYWYQQSLDQGLQFLIQYYNGEERAKGNILERFSAQQFPDLHSELNLSSLELGDSALYFCASSVDHKETQYFGPGTRLLVL.

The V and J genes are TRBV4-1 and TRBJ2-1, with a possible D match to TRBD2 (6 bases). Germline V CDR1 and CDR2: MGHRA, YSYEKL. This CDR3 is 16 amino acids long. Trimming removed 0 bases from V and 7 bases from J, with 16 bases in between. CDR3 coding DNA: TGCGCCAGCAGCCAAGACATTGGCCTGGCGGGAAATGAGCAGTTCTTC. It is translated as CASSQDIGLAGNEQFF.

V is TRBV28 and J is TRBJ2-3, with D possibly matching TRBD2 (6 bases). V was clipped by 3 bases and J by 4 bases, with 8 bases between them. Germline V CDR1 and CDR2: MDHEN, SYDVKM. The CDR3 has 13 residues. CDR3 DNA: TGTGCCAGCAGTTTGCCGGGGGCAGATACGCAGTATTTT. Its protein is CASSLPGADTQYF.

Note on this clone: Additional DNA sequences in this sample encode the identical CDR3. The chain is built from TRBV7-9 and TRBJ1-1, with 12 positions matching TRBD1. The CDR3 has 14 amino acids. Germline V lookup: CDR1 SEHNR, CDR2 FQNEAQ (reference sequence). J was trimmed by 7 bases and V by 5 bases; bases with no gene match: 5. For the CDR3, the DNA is TGTGCCAGCAGCCCGGGGACAGGGGGCGTTGAAGCTTTCTTT. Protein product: CASSPGTGGVEAFF.

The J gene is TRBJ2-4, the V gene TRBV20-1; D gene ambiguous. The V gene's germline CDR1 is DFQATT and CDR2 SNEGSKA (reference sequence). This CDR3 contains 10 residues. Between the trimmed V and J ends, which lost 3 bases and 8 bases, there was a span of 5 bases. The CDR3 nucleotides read TGCAGTGCTAGGATAGACATTCAGTACTTC. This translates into CSARIDIQYF.

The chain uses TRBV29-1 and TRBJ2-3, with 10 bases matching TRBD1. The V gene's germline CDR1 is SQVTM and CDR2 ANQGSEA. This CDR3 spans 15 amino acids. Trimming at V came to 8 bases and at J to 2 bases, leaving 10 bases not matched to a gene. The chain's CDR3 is CSLMTGGSPTDTQYF. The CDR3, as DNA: TGCAGCTTGATGACAGGGGGCTCCCCCACAGATACGCAGTATTTT.

The CDR3: CASSQGTGAGYGYTF. The CDR3 DNA sequence: TGCGCCAGCAGCCAGGGGACAGGGGCGGGCTATGGCTACACCTTC. The genes are TRBV4-3 and TRBJ1-2; TRBD1 aligns across 10 bases. After removal of 3 bases from V and 4 bases from J, the junction contained 5 bases not matched to a gene. CDR3 length equals 15 residues. From germline, CDR1 is LGHNA and CDR2 YSLEER.

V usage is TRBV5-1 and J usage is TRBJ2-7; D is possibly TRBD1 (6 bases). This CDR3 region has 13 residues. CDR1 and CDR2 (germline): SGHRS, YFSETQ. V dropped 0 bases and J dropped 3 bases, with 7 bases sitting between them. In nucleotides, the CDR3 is TGCGCCAGCAGCTTGGGAGGGGGCTACGAGCAGTACTTC. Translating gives CASSLGGGYEQYF. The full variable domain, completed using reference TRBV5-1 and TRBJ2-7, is KAGVTQTPRYLIKTRGQQVTLSCSPISGHRSVSWYQQTPGQGLQFLFEYFSETQRNKGNFPGRFSGRQFSNSRSEMNVSTLELGDSALYLCASSLGGGYEQYFGPGTRLTVT.

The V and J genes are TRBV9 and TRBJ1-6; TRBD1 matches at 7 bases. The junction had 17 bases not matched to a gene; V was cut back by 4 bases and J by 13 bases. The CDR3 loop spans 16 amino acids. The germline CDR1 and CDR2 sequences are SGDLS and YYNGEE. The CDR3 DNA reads TGTGCCAGCAGCCCGGAGACAGGGCCTTGGGCGTGGCCCCTCCACTTT. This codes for CASSPETGPWAWPLHF.

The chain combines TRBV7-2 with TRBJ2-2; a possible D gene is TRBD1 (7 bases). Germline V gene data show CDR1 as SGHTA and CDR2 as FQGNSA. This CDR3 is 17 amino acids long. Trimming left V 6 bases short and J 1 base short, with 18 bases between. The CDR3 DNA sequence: TGTGCCAGCAGGGGGAGCAGGGGGGATTTGAACACCGGGGAGCTGTTTTTT. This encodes CASRGSRGDLNTGELFF.